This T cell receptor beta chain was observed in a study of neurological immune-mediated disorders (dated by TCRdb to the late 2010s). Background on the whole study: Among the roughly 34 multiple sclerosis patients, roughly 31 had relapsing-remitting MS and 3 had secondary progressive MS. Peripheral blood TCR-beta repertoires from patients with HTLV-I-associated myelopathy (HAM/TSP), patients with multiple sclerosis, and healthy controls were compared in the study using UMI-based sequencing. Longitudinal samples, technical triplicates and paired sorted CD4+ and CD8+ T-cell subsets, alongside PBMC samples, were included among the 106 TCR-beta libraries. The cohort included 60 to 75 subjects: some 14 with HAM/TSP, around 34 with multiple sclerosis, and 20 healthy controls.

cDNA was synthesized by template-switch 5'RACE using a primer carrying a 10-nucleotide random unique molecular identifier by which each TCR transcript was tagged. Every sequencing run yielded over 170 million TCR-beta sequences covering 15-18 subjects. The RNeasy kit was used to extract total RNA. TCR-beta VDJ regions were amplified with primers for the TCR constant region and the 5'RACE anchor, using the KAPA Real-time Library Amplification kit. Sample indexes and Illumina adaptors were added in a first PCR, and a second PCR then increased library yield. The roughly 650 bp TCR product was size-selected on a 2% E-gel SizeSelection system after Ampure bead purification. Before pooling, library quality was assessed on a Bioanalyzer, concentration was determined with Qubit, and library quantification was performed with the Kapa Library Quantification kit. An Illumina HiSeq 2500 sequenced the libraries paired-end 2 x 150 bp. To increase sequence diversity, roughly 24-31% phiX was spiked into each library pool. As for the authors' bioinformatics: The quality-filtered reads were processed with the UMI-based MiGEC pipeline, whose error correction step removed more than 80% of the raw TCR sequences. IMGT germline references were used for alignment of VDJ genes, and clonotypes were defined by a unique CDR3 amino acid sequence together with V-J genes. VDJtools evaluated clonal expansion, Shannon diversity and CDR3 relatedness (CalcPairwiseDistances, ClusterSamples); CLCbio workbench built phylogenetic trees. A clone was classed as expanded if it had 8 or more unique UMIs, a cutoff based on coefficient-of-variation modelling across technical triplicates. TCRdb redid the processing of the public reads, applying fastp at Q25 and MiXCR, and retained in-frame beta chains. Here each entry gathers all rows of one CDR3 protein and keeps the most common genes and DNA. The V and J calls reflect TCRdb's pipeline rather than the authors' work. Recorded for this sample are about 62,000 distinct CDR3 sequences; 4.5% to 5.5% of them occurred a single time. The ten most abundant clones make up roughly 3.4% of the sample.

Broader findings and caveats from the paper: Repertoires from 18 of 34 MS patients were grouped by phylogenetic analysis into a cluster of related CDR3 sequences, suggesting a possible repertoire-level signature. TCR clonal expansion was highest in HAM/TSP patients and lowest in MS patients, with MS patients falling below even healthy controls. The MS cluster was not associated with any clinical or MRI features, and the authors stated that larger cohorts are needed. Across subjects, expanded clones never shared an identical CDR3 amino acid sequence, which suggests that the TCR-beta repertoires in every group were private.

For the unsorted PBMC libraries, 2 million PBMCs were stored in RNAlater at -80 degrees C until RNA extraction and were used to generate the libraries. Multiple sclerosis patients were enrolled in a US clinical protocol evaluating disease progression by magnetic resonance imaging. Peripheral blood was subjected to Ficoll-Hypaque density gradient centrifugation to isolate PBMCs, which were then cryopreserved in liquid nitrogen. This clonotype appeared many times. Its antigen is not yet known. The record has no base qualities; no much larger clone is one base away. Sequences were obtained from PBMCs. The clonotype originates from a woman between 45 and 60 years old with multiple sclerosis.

The CDR3 sequence is CASSQGIGETQYF. The nucleotide sequence reads as follows: TGCGCCAGCAGTCAGGGGATCGGGGAGACCCAGTACTTC. Recombination joined TRBV10-2 with TRBJ2-5; TRBD1 could be the D gene, as 6 bases match. V is reduced by 5 bases and J by 5 bases, leaving a spacing of 12 bases between them. Measured from the cysteine to the phenylalanine, the CDR3 is 13 residues long. Only the CDR3 DNA stays, 39 bases, in frame from base 1. Reading the germline V gene gives CDR1 WSHSY and CDR2 SAAADI.